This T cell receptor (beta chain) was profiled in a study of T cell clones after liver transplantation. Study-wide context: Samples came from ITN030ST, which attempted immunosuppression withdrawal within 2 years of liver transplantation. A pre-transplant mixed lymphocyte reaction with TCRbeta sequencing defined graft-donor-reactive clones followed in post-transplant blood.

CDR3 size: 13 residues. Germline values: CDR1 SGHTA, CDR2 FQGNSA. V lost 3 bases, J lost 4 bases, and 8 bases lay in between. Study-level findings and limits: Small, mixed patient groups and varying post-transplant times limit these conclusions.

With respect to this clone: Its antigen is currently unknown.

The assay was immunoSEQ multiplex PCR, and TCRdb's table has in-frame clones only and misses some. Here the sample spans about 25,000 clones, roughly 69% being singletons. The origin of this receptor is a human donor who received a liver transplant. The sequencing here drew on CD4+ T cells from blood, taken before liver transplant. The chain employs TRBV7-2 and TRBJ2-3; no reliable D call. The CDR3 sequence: CASSLTGADTQYF. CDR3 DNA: TGTGCCAGCAGCTTGACTGGTGCAGATACGCAGTATTTT. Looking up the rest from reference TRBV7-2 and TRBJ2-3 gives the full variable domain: GAGVSQSPSNKVTEKGKDVELRCDPISGHTALYWYRQSLGQGLEFLIYFQGNSAPDKSGLPSDRFSAERTGGSVSTLTIQRTQQEDSAVYLCASSLTGADTQYFGPGTRLTVL.